The 32 T cell receptor beta chains below were found in one sample sequenced in a study of CD8+ T cells in alopecia areata. In each case, RNA was isolated and then reverse transcribed into cDNA as the sequencing template. This table comes from immunoSEQ multiplex PCR, and its TCRdb copy is limited to in-frame clones, with some not included. The profile shows 120,000 or so clones, around two fifths of them singletons. The sample comprised CD4+ T cells sorted from blood. These receptors all come from a human donor with alopecia areata.

This clone has a count of ten or more. V is TRBV28 and J is TRBJ2-7; the match to TRBD2 covers 9 bases. The V gene's germline CDR1 is MDHEN and CDR2 SYDVKM. Trimming cost V 5 bases and J 4 bases; bases outside gene matches: 3. This CDR3 has 13 amino acids. The CDR3 loop is CASSVSGSYEQYF. CDR3 nucleotides: TGTGCCAGCAGTGTTAGCGGGAGTTACGAGCAGTACTTC.

The V and J genes are TRBV7-2 and TRBJ1-4, with 7 bases identical to TRBD1. Trimming at V came to 4 bases and at J to 4 bases, leaving 6 bases not matched to a gene. In germline, CDR1 is SGHTA, CDR2 FQGNSA. The CDR3 loop spans 15 amino acids. CDR3 nucleotides: TGTGCCAGCAGCTGGCGGGACAGCCGTAATGAAAAACTGTTTTTT. It encodes CASSWRDSRNEKLFF. The whole variable domain, remainder taken from reference TRBV7-2 and TRBJ1-4, is GAGVSQSPSNKVTEKGKDVELRCDPISGHTALYWYRQSLGQGLEFLIYFQGNSAPDKSGLPSDRFSAERTGGSVSTLTIQRTQQEDSAVYLCASSWRDSRNEKLFFGSGTQLSVL.

This chain joins TRBV7-2 and TRBJ1-5; D is ambiguous. The CDR3 totals 15 residues. Germline CDR1 is SGHTA and CDR2 is FQGNSA. V gave up 5 bases and J gave up 6 bases, with 17 bases separating them. The CDR3 DNA reads TGTGCCAGCAGCCCGAGCGGAGGGTGGGGTCAGCCCCAGCATTTT. Translating it yields CASSPSGGWGQPQHF.

The chain combines TRBV5-1 with TRBJ1-2, with TRBD1 identical over 10 bases. After removal of 3 bases from V and 4 bases from J, the junction contained 15 bases not matched to a gene. Germline CDR1 is SGHRS and CDR2 is YFSETQ. This CDR3 has 18 amino acids. CDR3 in amino acids: CASSSTTGGVKGPYGYTF. The CDR3 region has the DNA TGCGCCAGCAGCTCTACGACAGGGGGCGTCAAGGGCCCCTATGGCTACACCTTC.

This clone was detected a few times. The V and J genes are TRBV29-1 and TRBJ2-5; 8 nucleotides align to TRBD1. The ends lost 3 bases at V and 5 bases at J; junction bases unmatched: 8. The CDR3 spans 14 residues. Per germline, CDR1 SQVTM and CDR2 ANQGSEA. This chain's CDR3 is CSVDWTGSSETQYF. CDR3 DNA sequence: TGCAGCGTTGACTGGACAGGGAGTTCGGAGACCCAGTACTTC.

The chain carries TRBV5-1 and TRBJ2-2; no reliable D call. This CDR3 region has 14 residues. Trimming left V 0 bases short and J 3 bases short, with 6 bases between. From germline, CDR1 is SGHRS and CDR2 YFSETQ. CDR3 region: CASSLAPHTGELFF. CDR3 nucleotides: TGCGCCAGCAGCTTGGCCCCCCACACCGGGGAGCTGTTTTTT.

The rearrangement joins TRBV30 to TRBJ1-1, with D uncertain. Trimming pared 2 bases from V and 4 bases from J, leaving 2 bases between. The CDR3 is made up of 10 amino acids. Germline CDR1 GTSNPN, CDR2 SVGIG (reference sequence). The CDR3 here is CAWSSTEAFF. The CDR3 DNA follows: TGTGCCTGGAGTTCCACTGAAGCTTTCTTT. Supplemented by reference TRBV30 and TRBJ1-1, the full variable domain reads SQTIHQWPATLVQPVGSPLSLECTVEGTSNPNLYWYRQAAGRGLQLLFYSVGIGQISSEVPQNLSASRPQDRQFILSSKKLLLSDSGFYLCAWSSTEAFFGQGTRLTVV.

The V call is TRBV25-1, the J call TRBJ2-7; D ambiguous. There are 13 residues in the CDR3. The germline V gene encodes CDR1 MGHDK and CDR2 SYGVNS. The V end was cut by 0 bases, the J end by 2 bases, with 5 bases between. CDR3 sequence reads: CASSEYFTYEQYF. The CDR3 DNA follows: TGTGCCAGCAGTGAATACTTCACCTACGAGCAGTACTTC.

The V and J genes are TRBV23-1 and TRBJ2-5, with 13 bases fitting TRBD2. TRBV23-1 is recorded as an ORF, its role being uncertain. V shed 2 bases and J 7 bases; nucleotides not matched to a gene: 7. The CDR3 loop spans 16 amino acids. In DNA, the CDR3 is TGCGCCAGCAGTCAAGGGACTAGCGGGAACCCCGGGACCCAGTACTTC. Protein: CASSQGTSGNPGTQYF.

This clone has only a few counts. The chain's CDR3 is CASSQDGTVLEQYF. The CDR3, as DNA: TGCGCCAGCAGCCAAGACGGGACAGTACTCGAGCAGTACTTC. The chain joins TRBV4-3 to TRBJ2-7, with 7 bases fitting TRBD1. From germline, CDR1 is LGHNA and CDR2 YSLEER. This CDR3 has 14 residues. Trimming took 0 bases from V and 6 from J; bases not matched to a gene: 5.

This clone was found once. This chain uses TRBV29-1 with TRBJ2-2; TRBD1 agrees at 10 bases. The germline CDR1 and CDR2 sequences are SQVTM and ANQGSEA. The CDR3 runs 14 residues. Unmatched junction bases numbered 5, after V lost 6 bases and J lost 4 bases. CDR3 residues: CSVGRDRGTGELFF. The CDR3 DNA reads TGCAGCGTCGGAAGGGACAGGGGCACCGGGGAGCTGTTTTTT.

In this sample, this clone turned up a few times. This chain connects TRBV7-9 to TRBJ1-1, with D possibly matching TRBD1 (6 bases). V was shortened by 7 bases and J by 5 bases, with 20 bases between the two germline ends. CDR1 SEHNR and CDR2 FQNEAQ come from the germline V gene (reference sequence). The CDR3 extends over 15 amino acids. This chain's CDR3 is CASTPDSQIRTEAFF. CDR3 DNA sequence: TGTGCCAGCACCCCGGACAGTCAGATTCGGACTGAAGCTTTCTTT. The full variable domain, with the rest looked up from reference TRBV7-9 and TRBJ1-1, is DTGVSQNPRHKITKRGQNVTFRCDPISEHNRLYWYRQTLGQGPEFLTYFQNEAQLEKSRLLSDRFSAERPKGSFSTLEIQRTEQGDSAMYLCASTPDSQIRTEAFFGQGTRLTVV.

The chain is built from TRBV28 and TRBJ2-1; no clear D gene. CDR1 is MDHEN and CDR2 is SYDVKM in the germline V gene. The CDR3 spans 14 residues. V lost 4 bases and J lost 0, with 7 bases in between. This CDR3 reads CASSSGFSYNEQFF. The CDR3 coding sequence is TGTGCCAGCAGTTCCGGCTTCTCCTACAATGAGCAGTTCTTC.

The V and J genes are TRBV9 and TRBJ2-1, with TRBD2 identical over 9 bases. The V gene end was trimmed by 2 bases and the J gene end by 3 bases; junction bases not matched to a gene: 3. This CDR3 has 15 residues. Looked up from germline, CDR1 is SGDLS and CDR2 is YYNGEE. CDR3 residues: CASSVDSGGYNEQFF. The CDR3 coding sequence is TGTGCCAGCAGCGTGGATAGCGGGGGCTACAATGAGCAGTTCTTC.

The chain has TRBV28 and TRBJ2-2; 8 nucleotides line up with TRBD2. Trimming removed 8 bases from V and 2 bases from J; junction bases left unmatched: 7. Germline CDR1 reads MDHEN; CDR2 reads SYDVKM. The CDR3 consists of 15 residues. The CDR3 reads CASRTSGSNTGELFF. DNA for the CDR3: TGTGCCAGCCGAACTAGCGGAAGTAACACCGGGGAGCTGTTTTTT.

The chain employs TRBV30 and TRBJ1-5; weak D call: TRBD1 (5 bases). V dropped 4 bases and J dropped 0 bases, with 16 bases sitting between them. Germline values: CDR1 GTSNPN, CDR2 SVGIG (reference sequence). The CDR3 covers 16 residues. The CDR3: CAWKPGTLHSNQPQHF. CDR3 bases: TGTGCCTGGAAACCCGGGACCCTCCATAGCAATCAGCCCCAGCATTTT. Together with reference TRBV30 and TRBJ1-5, the CDR3 gives the full variable domain: SQTIHQWPATLVQPVGSPLSLECTVEGTSNPNLYWYRQAAGRGLQLLFYSVGIGQISSEVPQNLSASRPQDRQFILSSKKLLLSDSGFYLCAWKPGTLHSNQPQHFGDGTRLSIL.

The V and J genes are TRBV2 and TRBJ2-6; no clear D gene. Germline V CDR1 and CDR2: SNHLY, FYNNEI. V was cut by 6 bases and J by 0 bases, with 9 bases left in between. The CDR3 is made up of 15 amino acids. CDR3 coding DNA: TGTGCCAGCAGGCTTCTAATCTCTGGGGCCAACGTCCTGACTTTC. Its protein product is CASRLLISGANVLTF. Supplemented by reference TRBV2 and TRBJ2-6, the full variable domain reads EPEVTQTPSHQVTQMGQEVILRCVPISNHLYFYWYRQILGQKVEFLVSFYNNEISEKSEIFDDQFSVERPDGSNFTLKIRSTKLEDSAMYFCASRLLISGANVLTFGAGSRLTVL.

This chain joins TRBV23-1 and TRBJ2-5, with D hard to call. TRBV23-1 qualifies as an ORF whose function is uncertain. V lost 2 bases to trimming and J lost 0 bases, with 10 bases between them. CDR3 length equals 15 residues. Written as DNA, the CDR3 is TGCGCCAGCAGTCAACCCCGAGACGACCAAGAGACCCAGTACTTC. Translating it yields CASSQPRDDQETQYF.

V usage is TRBV7-2 and J usage is TRBJ2-3; tentatively, D is TRBD2 (6 bases). Germline CDR1 SGHTA, CDR2 FQGNSA. Trimming removed 8 bases at V and 2 bases at J, with 14 bases between. The CDR3 extends over 14 amino acids. DNA for the CDR3: TGTGCCAGCGGTCACGGCGGGGTCACAGATACGCAGTATTTT. It encodes CASGHGGVTDTQYF.

In this sample, this clone turned up a few times. J is TRBJ2-1 and V is TRBV23-1; a weak D match, TRBD2 (5 bases). TRBV23-1 is marked as an open reading frame, function uncertain. The CDR3 runs to 13 residues. With 8 bases removed from V and 5 bases from J, the gap between germline ends came to 13 bases. The CDR3 DNA is TGCGCCAGCTGCCCAGCGGCCAACAATGAGCAGTTCTTC. It yields the protein CASCPAANNEQFF.

The V call is TRBV15, the J call TRBJ2-7; 8 nucleotides line up with TRBD1. This CDR3 spans 14 amino acids. The V gene end was trimmed by 0 bases and the J gene end by 7 bases; junction bases not matched to a gene: 5. CDR1 LNHNV and CDR2 YYDKDF come from the germline V gene (reference sequence). The DNA of the CDR3 is TGTGCCACCAGCAGAGATGACAGGGGCGAAGAGCAGTACTTC. It translates to CATSRDDRGEEQYF.

The J gene is TRBJ2-4, the V gene TRBV28, with D perhaps assigned TRBD1 or TRBD2 (5 bases each). The CDR3 totals 14 residues. V lost 2 bases to trimming and J lost 0 bases, with 5 bases between them. Germline V lookup: CDR1 MDHEN, CDR2 SYDVKM. CDR3 in amino acids: CASSLGGAKNIQYF. The CDR3 DNA is TGTGCCAGCAGTTTAGGGGGAGCCAAAAACATTCAGTACTTC.

The chain combines TRBV29-1 with TRBJ2-5, with D hard to call. The CDR3 has 12 residues. CDR1 is SQVTM and CDR2 is ANQGSEA in the germline V gene. V was pared by 4 bases and J by 1 base, with 7 bases between. CDR3 sequence reads: CSVALVQETQYF. The CDR3 DNA follows: TGCAGCGTTGCGCTAGTCCAAGAGACCCAGTACTTC.

In its sample, this clone was seen a few times. The V call is TRBV7-9, the J call TRBJ2-3; 7 bases are shared with TRBD1. The CDR3 has 13 amino acids. Germline CDR1 is SEHNR and CDR2 is FQNEAQ (reference sequence). Losses at the gene ends were 7 bases for V and 5 bases for J; bases not matched to a gene: 6. The CDR3 bases are TGTGCCAGCATCAATTCAGGGGGAGATACGCAGTATTTT. Amino acids: CASINSGGDTQYF.

V usage is TRBV7-3 and J usage is TRBJ2-7; 11 bases fit TRBD2. V gave up 8 bases and J gave up 5 bases; unmatched junction bases: 17. CDR1 and CDR2 from the germline V gene are SGHTA and FQGTGA. The CDR3 sequence is 17 residues long. CDR3 residues: CASSDRALAGGPHEQYF. The CDR3 coding sequence is TGTGCCAGCTCCGACAGGGCCCTAGCGGGAGGTCCCCACGAGCAGTACTTC.

There are a few counts of this clone. The CDR3 protein is CSVADRGPITQYF. The CDR3 region has the DNA TGCAGCGTTGCCGACAGGGGGCCTATCACCCAGTACTTC. V and J are TRBV29-1 and TRBJ2-5, with TRBD1 matching 10 bases. Trimming took 4 bases from V and 8 from J; bases not matched to a gene: 7. CDR1 and CDR2 from the germline V gene are SQVTM and ANQGSEA. The CDR3 is 13 amino acids.

This clone was seen only once. This chain connects TRBV7-2 to TRBJ2-3; 12 positions match TRBD1. The CDR3 has 17 amino acids. V trimming: 6 bases; J trimming: 2 bases; junction bases outside the gene matches: 9. Germline assignment: CDR1 SGHTA and CDR2 FQGNSA. CDR3 protein: CASRGRGTGGFTDTQYF. CDR3 bases: TGTGCCAGCAGAGGGAGGGGGACAGGGGGCTTCACAGATACGCAGTATTTT.

The genes are TRBV9 and TRBJ2-5; 12 nucleotides line up with TRBD2. After removal of 0 bases from V and 5 bases from J, the junction contained 8 bases not matched to a gene. CDR1 and CDR2 from the germline V gene are SGDLS and YYNGEE. There are 17 residues in the CDR3. CDR3 loop: CASSVGASGGARETQYF. The CDR3 DNA sequence: TGTGCCAGCAGCGTAGGGGCTAGCGGGGGGGCCCGGGAGACCCAGTACTTC.

The DNA for the CDR3 is TGTGCCAGTAGAAGCAGTTCTCAAGAGACCCAGTACTTC. Translation gives CASRSSSQETQYF. V gene TRBV19 combines with J gene TRBJ2-5, with D hard to call. The CDR3 has 13 residues. Trimming pared 6 bases from V and 2 bases from J, leaving 10 bases between. Germline V gene lookup returns CDR1 LNHDA and CDR2 SQIVND (reference sequence).

The chain has TRBV28 and TRBJ2-7, with 9 bases that match TRBD2. CDR1 is MDHEN, CDR2 SYDVKM, per germline. Unmatched junction bases numbered 3, after V lost 3 bases and J lost 3 bases. The CDR3 is 14 residues long. The CDR3 coding sequence is TGTGCCAGCAGTTTTAGCGGGAGCAACTACGAGCAGTACTTC. This codes for CASSFSGSNYEQYF.

This sequence joins TRBV7-2 and TRBJ2-1, with TRBD1 as a possible D gene (5 bases). The CDR3 runs 13 residues. CDR1 is SGHTA and CDR2 is FQGNSA in the germline V gene. V lost 1 base, J lost 4 bases, and 5 bases lay in between. Here the CDR3 reads CASSLGQYNEQFF. CDR3 nucleotide sequence: TGTGCCAGCAGCTTAGGACAGTACAATGAGCAGTTCTTC. Full variable domain (outside the CDR3, taken from reference TRBV7-2 and TRBJ2-1): GAGVSQSPSNKVTEKGKDVELRCDPISGHTALYWYRQSLGQGLEFLIYFQGNSAPDKSGLPSDRFSAERTGGSVSTLTIQRTQQEDSAVYLCASSLGQYNEQFFGPGTRLTVL.

This clone was picked up a small number of times. The V gene is TRBV29-1, the J gene TRBJ2-1, with D possibly TRBD2 on 5 matching bases. Trimming took off 1 base at V and 0 bases at J, with 10 bases between the two ends. The CDR3 has 15 residues. In germline, CDR1 is SQVTM, CDR2 ANQGSEA. The CDR3 sequence is CSVEGLGSSYNEQFF. As DNA, the CDR3 is TGCAGCGTTGAAGGACTGGGGAGCTCCTACAATGAGCAGTTCTTC.